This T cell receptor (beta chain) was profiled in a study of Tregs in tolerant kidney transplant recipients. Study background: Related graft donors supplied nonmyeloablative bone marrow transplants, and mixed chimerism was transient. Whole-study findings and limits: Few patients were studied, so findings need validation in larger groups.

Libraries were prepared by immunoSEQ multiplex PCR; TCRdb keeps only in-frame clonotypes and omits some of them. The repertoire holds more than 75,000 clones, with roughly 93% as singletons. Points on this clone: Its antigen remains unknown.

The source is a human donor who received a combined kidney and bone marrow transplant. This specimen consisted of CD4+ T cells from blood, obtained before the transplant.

The CDR3 region has the DNA TGTGCCAGTAGGGGATTAGCGGGAGGGCCGGCCCACAATGAGCAGTTCTTC. It encodes CASRGLAGGPAHNEQFF. This chain links TRBV19 with TRBJ2-1; 11 bases are shared with TRBD2. The CDR3 is 17 amino acids. Germline values: CDR1 LNHDA, CDR2 SQIVND (reference sequence). Trimming removed 6 bases from V and 5 bases from J; junction bases left unmatched: 12.